This T cell receptor (beta chain) was recovered during a study of cytomegalovirus exposure and HLA in healthy donors. The CDR3 is 14 residues long. Germline V gene data show CDR1 as MNHNY and CDR2 as SVGAGI (reference sequence). The J segment lost 11 bases and the V segment lost 6 bases, leaving 7 bases of the junction unmatched. PCR used 60 Vbeta primers and 13 Jbeta primers. Generated by immunoSEQ multiplex PCR, the TCRdb table keeps only in-frame clones and is missing some. The sample contains about 180,000 clones, 76% of which appear only once. At the time of sampling, donors were nominally healthy, though unrecorded immune exposures were likely. This clone was seen once. Its cognate antigen is unknown. General study points: According to an earlier analysis, most TCR beta V segments yielded productive rearrangements about 87% or about 30% of the time. The Asian-associated ancestry cluster reportedly had fewer N-insertions than the roughly 670-donor mean in a later analysis. Investigators reported 164 TCR beta chains as tied to cytomegalovirus.

The chain joins TRBV6-6 to TRBJ1-6; 10 positions agree with TRBD1. Input material: PBMCs. The TCR sequence derives from a man aged 18 to 29 in good health and CMV-seronegative. The CDR3 DNA reads as TGTGCCAGCAGCCTGGGACAGGGGCAGACACCCCTCCACTTT. This encodes CASSLGQGQTPLHF.